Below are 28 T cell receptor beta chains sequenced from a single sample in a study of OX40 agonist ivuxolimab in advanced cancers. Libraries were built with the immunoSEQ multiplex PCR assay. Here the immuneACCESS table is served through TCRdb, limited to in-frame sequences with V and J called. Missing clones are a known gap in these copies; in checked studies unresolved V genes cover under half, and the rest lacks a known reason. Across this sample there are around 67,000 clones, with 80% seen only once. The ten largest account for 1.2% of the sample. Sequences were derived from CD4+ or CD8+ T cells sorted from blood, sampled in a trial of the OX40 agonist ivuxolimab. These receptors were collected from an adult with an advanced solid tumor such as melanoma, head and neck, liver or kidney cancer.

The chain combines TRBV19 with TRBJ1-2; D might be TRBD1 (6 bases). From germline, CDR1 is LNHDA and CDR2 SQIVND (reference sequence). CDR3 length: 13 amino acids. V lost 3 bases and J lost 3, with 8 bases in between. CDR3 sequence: CASSMRQDYGYTF. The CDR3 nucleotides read TGTGCCAGTAGTATGAGACAGGACTATGGCTACACCTTC.

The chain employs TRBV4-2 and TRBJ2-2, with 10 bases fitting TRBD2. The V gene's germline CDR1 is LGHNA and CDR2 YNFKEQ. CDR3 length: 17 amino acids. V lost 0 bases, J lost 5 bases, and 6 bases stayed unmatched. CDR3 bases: TGTGCCAGCAGCCAAGATCTTCCTAGCGGGGGTACCGGGGAGCTGTTTTTT. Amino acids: CASSQDLPSGGTGELFF.

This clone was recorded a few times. CDR3 in DNA: TGCGCCAGCAGCCAAGGGAACGTGAATTCACCCCTCCACTTT. This gives the protein CASSQGNVNSPLHF. The J gene is TRBJ1-6, the V gene TRBV4-3; no clear D gene. The CDR3 runs to 14 residues. Germline values: CDR1 LGHNA, CDR2 YSLEER. Between the trimmed V and J ends, which lost 1 base and 7 bases, there was a span of 8 bases.

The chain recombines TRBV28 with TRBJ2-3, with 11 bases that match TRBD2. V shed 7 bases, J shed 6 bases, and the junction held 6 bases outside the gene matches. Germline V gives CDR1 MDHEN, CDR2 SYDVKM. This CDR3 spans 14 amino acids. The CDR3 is CASKLAGGGDTQYF. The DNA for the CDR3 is TGTGCCAGCAAATTAGCGGGGGGGGGTGATACGCAGTATTTT.

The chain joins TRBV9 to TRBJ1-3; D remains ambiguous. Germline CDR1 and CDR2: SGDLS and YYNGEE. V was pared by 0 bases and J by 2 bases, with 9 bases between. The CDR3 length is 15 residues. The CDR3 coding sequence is TGTGCCAGCAGCGTAGATCCGGGAGCTGGAAACACCATATATTTT. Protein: CASSVDPGAGNTIYF. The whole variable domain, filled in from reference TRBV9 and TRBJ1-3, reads DSGVTQTPKHLITATGQRVTLRCSPRSGDLSVYWYQQSLDQGLQFLIQYYNGEERAKGNILERFSAQQFPDLHSELNLSSLELGDSALYFCASSVDPGAGNTIYFGEGSWLTVV.

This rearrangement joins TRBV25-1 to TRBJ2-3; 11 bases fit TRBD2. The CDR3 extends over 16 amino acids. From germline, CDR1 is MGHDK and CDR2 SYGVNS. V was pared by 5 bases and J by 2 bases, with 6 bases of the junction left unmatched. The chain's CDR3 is CASSRLAGLNTDTQYF. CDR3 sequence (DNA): TGTGCCAGCAGTAGACTAGCGGGGCTCAACACAGATACGCAGTATTTT.

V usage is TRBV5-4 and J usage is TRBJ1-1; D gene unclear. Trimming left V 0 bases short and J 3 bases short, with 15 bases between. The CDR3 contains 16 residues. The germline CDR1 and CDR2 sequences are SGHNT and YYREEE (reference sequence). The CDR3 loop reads CASSLAGTRRDTEAFF. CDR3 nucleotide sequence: TGTGCCAGCAGCTTGGCGGGAACTCGGCGAGACACTGAAGCTTTCTTT.

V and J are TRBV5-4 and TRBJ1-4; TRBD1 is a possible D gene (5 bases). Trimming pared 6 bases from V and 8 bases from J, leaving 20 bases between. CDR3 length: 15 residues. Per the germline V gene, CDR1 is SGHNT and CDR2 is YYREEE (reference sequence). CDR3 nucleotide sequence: TGTGCCAGCATCTACAACGGGGGAGATGGCGAAAAACTGTTTTTT. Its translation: CASIYNGGDGEKLFF.

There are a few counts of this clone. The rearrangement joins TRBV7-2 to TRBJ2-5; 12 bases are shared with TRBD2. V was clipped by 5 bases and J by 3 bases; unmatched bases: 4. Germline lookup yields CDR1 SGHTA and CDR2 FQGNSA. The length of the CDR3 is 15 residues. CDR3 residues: CASSTTSGGKETQYF. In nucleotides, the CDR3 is TGTGCCAGCAGCACGACTAGCGGGGGCAAAGAGACCCAGTACTTC.

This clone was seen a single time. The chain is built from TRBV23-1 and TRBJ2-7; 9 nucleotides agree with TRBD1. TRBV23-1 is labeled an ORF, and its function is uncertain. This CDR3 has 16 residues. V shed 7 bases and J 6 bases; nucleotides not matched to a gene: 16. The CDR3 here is CASTLGIPGQGPEQYF. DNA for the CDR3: TGCGCCAGCACCCTTGGGATCCCGGGACAGGGACCCGAGCAGTACTTC.

CDR3 DNA sequence: TGTGCCAGCAGCTTTACAGGGGCCGGGGAGCTGTTTTTT. It codes for CASSFTGAGELFF. The J gene is TRBJ2-2, the V gene TRBV7-9; 7 bases are shared with TRBD1. This CDR3 spans 13 amino acids. V dropped 3 bases and J dropped 6; count of bases not matched to a gene: 1. The germline CDR1 and CDR2 sequences are SEHNR and FQNEAQ (reference sequence).

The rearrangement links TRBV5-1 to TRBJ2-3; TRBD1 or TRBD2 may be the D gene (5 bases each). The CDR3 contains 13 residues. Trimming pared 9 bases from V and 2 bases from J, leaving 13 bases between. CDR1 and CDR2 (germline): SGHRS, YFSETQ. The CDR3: CATQRDLTDTQYF. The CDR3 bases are TGCGCCACACAGAGGGACCTCACAGATACGCAGTATTTT.

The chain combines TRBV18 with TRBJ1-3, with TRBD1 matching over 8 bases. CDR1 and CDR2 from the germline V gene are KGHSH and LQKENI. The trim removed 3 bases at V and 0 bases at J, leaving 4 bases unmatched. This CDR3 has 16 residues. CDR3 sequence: CASSPGTGGSGNTIYF. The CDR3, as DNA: TGTGCCAGCTCACCTGGAACAGGGGGCTCTGGAAACACCATATATTTT.

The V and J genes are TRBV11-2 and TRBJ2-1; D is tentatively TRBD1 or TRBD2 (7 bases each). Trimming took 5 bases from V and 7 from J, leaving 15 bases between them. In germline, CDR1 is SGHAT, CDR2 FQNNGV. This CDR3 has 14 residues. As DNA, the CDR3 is TGTGCCAGCAGCCCTACCAGGGGGGGTAATGAGCAGTTCTTC. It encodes CASSPTRGGNEQFF.

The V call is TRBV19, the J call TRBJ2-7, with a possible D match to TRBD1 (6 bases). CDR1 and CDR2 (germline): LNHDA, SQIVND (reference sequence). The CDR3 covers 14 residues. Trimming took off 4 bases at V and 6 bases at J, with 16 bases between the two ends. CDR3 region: CASSNTLIGGEQYF. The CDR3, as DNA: TGTGCCAGTAGTAACACCCTCATAGGGGGCGAGCAGTACTTC.

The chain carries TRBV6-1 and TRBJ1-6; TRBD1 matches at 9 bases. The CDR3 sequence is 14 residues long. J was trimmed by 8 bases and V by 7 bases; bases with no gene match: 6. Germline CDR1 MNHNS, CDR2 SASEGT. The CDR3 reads CASMGGTGHSPLHF. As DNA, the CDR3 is TGTGCCAGCATGGGGGGGACAGGGCATTCACCCCTCCACTTT.

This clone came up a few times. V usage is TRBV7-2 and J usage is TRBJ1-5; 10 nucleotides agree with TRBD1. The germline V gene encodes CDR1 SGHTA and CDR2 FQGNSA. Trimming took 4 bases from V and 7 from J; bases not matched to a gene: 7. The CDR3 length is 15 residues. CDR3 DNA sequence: TGTGCCAGCAGCTCAGCCGGGACAGGGGAACAGCCCCAGCATTTT. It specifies CASSSAGTGEQPQHF.

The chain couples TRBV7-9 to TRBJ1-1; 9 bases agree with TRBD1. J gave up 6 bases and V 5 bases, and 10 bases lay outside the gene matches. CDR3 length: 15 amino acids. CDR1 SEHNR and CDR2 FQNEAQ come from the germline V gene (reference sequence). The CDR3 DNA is TGTGCCAGCAGCCCCACCCGGGACAGGGACGCTGAAGCTTTCTTT. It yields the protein CASSPTRDRDAEAFF.

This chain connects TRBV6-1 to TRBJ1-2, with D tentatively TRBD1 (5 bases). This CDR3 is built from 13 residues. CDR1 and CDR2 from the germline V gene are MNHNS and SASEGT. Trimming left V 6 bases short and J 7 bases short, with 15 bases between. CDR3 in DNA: TGTGCCAGCAGCTTGGGACTGGAAGGTGGCTACACCTTC. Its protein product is CASSLGLEGGYTF.

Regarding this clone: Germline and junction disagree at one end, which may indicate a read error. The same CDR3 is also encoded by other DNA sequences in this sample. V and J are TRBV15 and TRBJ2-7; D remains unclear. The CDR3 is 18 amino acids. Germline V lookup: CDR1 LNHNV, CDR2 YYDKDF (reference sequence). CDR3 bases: TGTGCAACCAGCAGAGATCTGTTGGCAGGCGGAAACTCCTACGAGCAGTACTTC. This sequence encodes CATSRDLLAGGNSYEQYF.

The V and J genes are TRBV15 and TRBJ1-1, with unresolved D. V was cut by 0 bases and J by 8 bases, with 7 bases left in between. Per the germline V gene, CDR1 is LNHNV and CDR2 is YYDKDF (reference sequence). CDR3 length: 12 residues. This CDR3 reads CATSRDNGEAFF. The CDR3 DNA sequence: TGTGCCACCAGCAGAGATAACGGGGAAGCTTTCTTT.

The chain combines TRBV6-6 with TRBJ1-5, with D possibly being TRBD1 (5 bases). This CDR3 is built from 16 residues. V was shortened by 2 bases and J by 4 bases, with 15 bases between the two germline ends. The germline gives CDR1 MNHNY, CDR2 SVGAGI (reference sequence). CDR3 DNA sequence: TGTGCCAGCAGTTACGGCAGGGCAATTGGGAATCAGCCCCAGCATTTT. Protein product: CASSYGRAIGNQPQHF.

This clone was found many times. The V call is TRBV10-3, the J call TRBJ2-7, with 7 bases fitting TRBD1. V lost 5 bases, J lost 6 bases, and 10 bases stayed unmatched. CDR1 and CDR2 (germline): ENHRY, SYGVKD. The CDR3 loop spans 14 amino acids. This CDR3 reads CAISLSGTAVEQYF. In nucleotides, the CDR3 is TGTGCCATCAGTCTAAGTGGGACAGCGGTCGAGCAGTACTTC.

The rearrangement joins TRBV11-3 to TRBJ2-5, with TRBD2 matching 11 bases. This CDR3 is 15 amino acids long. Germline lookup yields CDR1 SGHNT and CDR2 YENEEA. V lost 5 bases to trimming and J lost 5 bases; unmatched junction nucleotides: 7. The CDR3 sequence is CASSNSGGAVETQYF. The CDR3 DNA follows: TGTGCCAGCAGCAATAGCGGGGGGGCCGTGGAGACCCAGTACTTC.

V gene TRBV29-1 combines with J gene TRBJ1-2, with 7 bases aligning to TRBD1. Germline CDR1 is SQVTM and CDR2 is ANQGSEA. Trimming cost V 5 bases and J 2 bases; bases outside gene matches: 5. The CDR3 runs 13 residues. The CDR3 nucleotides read TGCAGCGTTAGTAAGGGACAGAACTATGGCTACACCTTC. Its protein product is CSVSKGQNYGYTF.

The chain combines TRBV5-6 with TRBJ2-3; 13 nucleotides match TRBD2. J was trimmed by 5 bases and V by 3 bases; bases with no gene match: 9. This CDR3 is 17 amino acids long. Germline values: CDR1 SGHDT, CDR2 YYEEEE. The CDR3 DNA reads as TGTGCCAGCAGCTGGGACCTGACTAGCGGGGGGATAGATACGCAGTATTTT. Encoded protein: CASSWDLTSGGIDTQYF.

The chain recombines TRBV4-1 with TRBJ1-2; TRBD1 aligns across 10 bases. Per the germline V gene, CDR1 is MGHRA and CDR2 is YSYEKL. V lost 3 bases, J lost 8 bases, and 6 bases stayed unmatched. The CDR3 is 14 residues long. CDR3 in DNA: TGCGCCAGCAGCCAGGTCGGGACAGGGGCCGGCTACACCTTC. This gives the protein CASSQVGTGAGYTF.

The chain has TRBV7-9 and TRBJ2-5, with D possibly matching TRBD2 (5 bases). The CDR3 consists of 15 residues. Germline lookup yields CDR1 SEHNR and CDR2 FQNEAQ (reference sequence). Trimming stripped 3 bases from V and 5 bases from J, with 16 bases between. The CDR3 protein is CASSLSRGPSETQYF. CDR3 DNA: TGTGCCAGCAGCTTGAGTAGAGGGCCGTCGGAGACCCAGTACTTC.